The clone carrying this TCR beta chain was observed at least ten times. No antigen is known for it. TCR beta CDR3 was amplified from genomic DNA by two-round multiplex PCR. Gene-specific primers for each TRBV and TRBJ gene drove first-round PCR. TCRdb re-analysed the multiplex PCR reads in MiXCR, keeping a single row per CDR3 protein. The repertoire consists of some 56,000 distinct CDR3 sequences, with more than 20% occurring once and the leading ten covering around 6.9%. The data were obtained in a study of prognosis after radiotherapy for stage I lung cancer. In the study overall: About 12 patients' tumors were adenocarcinoma, and roughly seven patients' tumors were squamous cell carcinoma. Study conclusions and caveats: Any tumor specificity that the expanded TCR clones may have had was not determined. There was a fall in unique TCR clone counts after stereotactic body radiation therapy, median roughly 9,300 versus 7,200.

Trimming took off 1 base at V and 9 bases at J, with 10 bases between the two ends. The CDR3 extends over 13 amino acids. Germline V gene data show CDR1 as LNHNV and CDR2 as YYDKDF (reference sequence). Researchers took 6 to 7 milliliters of peripheral blood at each of two time points. V usage is TRBV15 and J usage is TRBJ2-1, with D maybe TRBD1 (6 bases). The clonotype comes from a donor aged 50 or older with non-small cell lung cancer. The source material was PBMCs, sampled before or after stereotactic body radiation therapy (not recorded which). This CDR3 is CATSRVRGGEQFF. Here the CDR3 DNA reads TGTGCCACCAGCAGAGTCAGGGGTGGTGAGCAGTTCTTC.